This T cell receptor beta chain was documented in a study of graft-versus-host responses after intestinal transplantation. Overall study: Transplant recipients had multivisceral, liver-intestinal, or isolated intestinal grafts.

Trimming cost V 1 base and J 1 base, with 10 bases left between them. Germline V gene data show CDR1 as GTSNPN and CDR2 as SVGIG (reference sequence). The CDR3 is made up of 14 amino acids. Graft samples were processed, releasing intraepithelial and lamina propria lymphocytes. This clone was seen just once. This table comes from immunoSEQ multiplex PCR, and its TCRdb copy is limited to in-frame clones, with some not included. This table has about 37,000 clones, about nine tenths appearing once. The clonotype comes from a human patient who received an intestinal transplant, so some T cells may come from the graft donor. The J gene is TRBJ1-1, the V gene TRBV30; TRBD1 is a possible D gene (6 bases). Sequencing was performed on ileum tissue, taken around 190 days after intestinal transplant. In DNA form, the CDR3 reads TGTGCCTGGAGTGAGAGAGGGGGGAACACTGAAGCTTTCTTT. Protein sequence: CAWSERGGNTEAFF. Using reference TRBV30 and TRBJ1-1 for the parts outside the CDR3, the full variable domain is SQTIHQWPATLVQPVGSPLSLECTVEGTSNPNLYWYRQAAGRGLQLLFYSVGIGQISSEVPQNLSASRPQDRQFILSSKKLLLSDSGFYLCAWSERGGNTEAFFGQGTRLTVV.